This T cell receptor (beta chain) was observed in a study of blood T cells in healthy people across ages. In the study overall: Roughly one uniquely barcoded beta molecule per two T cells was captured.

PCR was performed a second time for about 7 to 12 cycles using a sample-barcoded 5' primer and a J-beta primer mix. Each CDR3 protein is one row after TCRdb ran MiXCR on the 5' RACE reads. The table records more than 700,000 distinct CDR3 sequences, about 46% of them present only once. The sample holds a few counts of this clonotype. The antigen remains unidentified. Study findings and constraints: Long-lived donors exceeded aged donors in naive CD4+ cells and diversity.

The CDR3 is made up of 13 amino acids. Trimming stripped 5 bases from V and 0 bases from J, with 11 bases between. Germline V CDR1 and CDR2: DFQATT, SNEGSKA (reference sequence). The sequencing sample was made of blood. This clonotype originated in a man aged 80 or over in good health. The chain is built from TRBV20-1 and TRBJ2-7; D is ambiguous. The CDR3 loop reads CSADHFRSYEQYF. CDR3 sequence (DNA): TGCAGTGCTGACCACTTCCGCTCCTACGAGCAGTACTTC.